Listed below are T cell receptor beta chains from one sample, sequenced in a study of shared clonotypes between healthy human individuals. TCRdb's table, derived via immunoSEQ multiplex PCR, lists solely in-frame clones and lacks some. The sample lists over 1.5 million clones, approximately 98% occurring once. The sample taken for sequencing was naive CD4+ T cells sorted from blood. These receptors were taken from a man aged 30 to 39 in good health. Each CDR3 is given with its conserved first and last residue. The D gene is left open where the match is weak. Clone size is given for some rows only: seen once, a few or many times, or a class if the clone is expanded.

v_gene	abundance	j_gene	d_gene	CDR3aa	CDR3nt
TRBV10-2	-	TRBJ2-3	-	CASRFDSPNTDTQYF	TGCGCCAGCAGGTTCGACTCCCCGAACACAGATACGCAGTATTTT
TRBV4-3	-	TRBJ2-1	-	CASSPRGIHNEQFF	TGCGCCAGCAGCCCTAGAGGAATCCACAATGAGCAGTTCTTC
TRBV4-1	-	TRBJ2-3	TRBD2	CASSQNGLAGVIDTQYF	TGCGCCAGCAGCCAAAATGGACTAGCGGGAGTAATAGATACGCAGTATTTT
TRBV10-3	-	TRBJ1-1	-	CAVRTVLNTEAFF	TGTGCCGTACGGACAGTTTTGAACACTGAAGCTTTCTTT
TRBV7-2	-	TRBJ1-5	TRBD1	CASSREAQGDQPQHF	TGTGCCAGCAGCCGAGAAGCGCAGGGGGATCAGCCCCAGCATTTT
TRBV14	-	TRBJ2-5	-	CASSRQETQYF	TGTGCCAGCAGCCGCCAAGAGACCCAGTACTTC
TRBV28	-	TRBJ2-6	-	CASSFGGARIPTTF	TGTGCCAGCAGTTTTGGGGGTGCGAGGATCCCCACGACTTTC
TRBV6-6	-	TRBJ2-5	TRBD1	CASSSTGKETQYF	TGTGCCAGCAGCTCGACAGGGAAGGAGACCCAGTACTTC
TRBV27	-	TRBJ2-7	-	CATRRGPTYEQYF	TGTGCCACTCGACGGGGCCCGACCTACGAGCAGTACTTC
TRBV9	-	TRBJ2-7	TRBD2	CASSVDGTSGHIMYEQYF	TGTGCCAGCAGCGTAGACGGGACTAGCGGACATATAATGTACGAGCAGTACTTC
TRBV27	-	TRBJ2-3	-	CASSLSIGDTQYF	TGTGCCAGCAGTTTATCGATTGGAGATACGCAGTATTTT
TRBV5-5	-	TRBJ2-5	-	CASSLEGAETQYF	TGTGCCAGCAGCTTGGAAGGAGCAGAGACCCAGTACTTC
TRBV28	-	TRBJ1-5	-	CASRVGNQPQHF	TGTGCCAGCAGGGTTGGAAATCAGCCCCAGCATTTT
TRBV15	-	TRBJ2-3	TRBD2	CATSRDLLAGGGNTQYF	TGTGCCACCAGCAGAGATTTATTAGCGGGGGGTGGGAATACGCAGTATTTT
TRBV30	-	TRBJ1-1	TRBD1	CAWSQGATEAFF	TGTGCCTGGAGTCAGGGGGCCACTGAAGCTTTCTTT
TRBV30	-	TRBJ2-3	-	CAWSYTRGDTQYF	TGTGCCTGGAGTTATACCCGGGGAGATACGCAGTATTTT
TRBV20-1	few	TRBJ2-5	-	CSASKETQYF	TGCAGTGCTAGTAAGGAGACCCAGTACTTC
TRBV4-1	-	TRBJ1-2	TRBD1	CASSQAQGATYGYTF	TGCGCCAGCAGCCAAGCCCAGGGGGCGACGTATGGCTACACCTTC
TRBV15	-	TRBJ1-4	-	CATSRDGKLFF	TGTGCCACCAGCAGAGATGGAAAACTGTTTTTT
TRBV6-6	-	TRBJ2-1	-	CASSPPLASNEQFF	TGTGCCAGCAGCCCTCCACTAGCATCCAATGAGCAGTTCTTC
TRBV5-8	-	TRBJ1-2	-	CASSLGEAPASTYGYTF	TGTGCCAGCAGCTTGGGGGAAGCCCCCGCGTCTACCTATGGCTACACCTTC
TRBV14	-	TRBJ2-2	-	CASSQYLSGAAYGELFF	TGTGCCAGCAGCCAATATCTTTCAGGGGCAGCCTACGGGGAGCTGTTTTTT
TRBV5-8	-	TRBJ2-3	-	CASSLEHFSPDTQYF	TGTGCCAGCAGCTTGGAGCATTTTTCTCCAGATACGCAGTATTTT
TRBV10-3	-	TRBJ2-1	-	CAISRTDLRRGNEQFF	TGTGCCATCAGCCGTACAGACCTAAGAAGGGGAAATGAGCAGTTCTTC
TRBV7-8	-	TRBJ2-3	-	CASSNSTDTQYF	TGTGCCAGCAGCAACAGCACAGATACGCAGTATTTT
TRBV9	-	TRBJ2-2	-	CASSGSYTGELFF	TGTGCCAGCAGTGGTTCATACACCGGGGAGCTGTTTTTT
TRBV18	-	TRBJ1-1	-	CASSPSPGAEAFF	TGTGCCAGCTCACCAAGCCCGGGTGCTGAAGCTTTCTTT
TRBV10-1	once	TRBJ2-1	-	CASSGREHEQFF	TGCGCCAGCAGTGGAAGAGAGCATGAGCAGTTCTTC
TRBV27	-	TRBJ1-1	-	CASSLRRANTEAFF	TGTGCCAGCAGTTTGCGGCGTGCGAACACTGAAGCTTTCTTT
TRBV7-8	-	TRBJ1-1	-	CASSLGPAGGTEAFF	TGTGCCAGCAGCCTGGGCCCGGCGGGAGGTACTGAAGCTTTCTTT
TRBV28	once	TRBJ1-2	-	CASRVGVNYGYTF	TGTGCCAGCAGGGTAGGGGTTAACTATGGCTACACCTTC
TRBV5-1	-	TRBJ2-7	-	CASSKESSYEQYF	TGCGCCAGCAGTAAGGAGAGCTCCTACGAGCAGTACTTC
TRBV29-1	-	TRBJ2-2	-	CSVGGPGELFF	TGCAGCGTTGGAGGGCCCGGGGAGCTGTTTTTT
TRBV5-1	-	TRBJ2-5	-	CASSGKETQYF	TGCGCCAGCAGCGGAAAAGAGACCCAGTACTTC
TRBV6-5	-	TRBJ1-5	-	CASSSGRGLGQPQHF	TGTGCCAGCAGTTCTGGTCGGGGTCTAGGTCAGCCCCAGCATTTT
TRBV5-1	once	TRBJ1-3	-	CASCSGQGADTIYF	TGCGCCAGTTGCTCGGGACAAGGTGCGGACACCATATATTTT
TRBV5-6	-	TRBJ2-7	-	CASSYRSGQSYEQYF	TGTGCCAGCAGCTACCGAAGCGGACAGTCCTACGAGCAGTACTTC
TRBV19	-	TRBJ1-5	-	CASSMSDASNQPQHF	TGTGCCAGTAGTATGTCGGACGCTAGCAATCAGCCCCAGCATTTT
TRBV10-1	-	TRBJ2-1	-	CASSAGQSSYNEQFF	TGCGCCAGCAGTGCCGGACAGAGCTCCTACAATGAGCAGTTCTTC
TRBV19	-	TRBJ2-7	-	CASSRAGPPYEQYF	TGTGCCAGTAGTCGCGCGGGACCACCCTACGAGCAGTACTTC
TRBV7-8	-	TRBJ2-7	-	CASSFGSPGVSYEQYF	TGTGCCAGCAGCTTTGGGTCGCCAGGGGTTTCCTACGAGCAGTACTTC
TRBV5-1	-	TRBJ2-1	TRBD1	CASSLVTDRVVDEQFF	TGCGCCAGCAGCTTGGTCACCGACAGGGTTGTCGATGAGCAGTTCTTC
TRBV14	few	TRBJ2-7	TRBD1	CASSQQGVQYF	TGTGCCAGCAGCCAGCAGGGGGTGCAGTACTTC